This entry lists 21 T cell receptor beta chains sequenced from one sample in a study of OX40 agonist ivuxolimab in advanced cancers. Profiled with immunoSEQ multiplex PCR; TCRdb holds only in-frame clones, not every one. The data show 25,000 to 30,000 clones, roughly 80% seen once. The specimen comprised CD4+ or CD8+ T cells sorted from blood, sampled in a trial of the OX40 agonist ivuxolimab. The receptors here all came from an adult with an advanced solid tumor such as melanoma, head and neck, liver or kidney cancer.

This rearrangement joins TRBV10-3 to TRBJ2-3, with TRBD2 identical over 10 bases. V lost 5 bases and J lost 6; bases outside the gene matches: 11. Germline lookup yields CDR1 ENHRY and CDR2 SYGVKD. The CDR3 loop spans 16 amino acids. CDR3 nucleotides: TGTGCCATCAGTCCCGCTAGCGGGGGCTTTGGGGATACGCAGTATTTT. Translated: CAISPASGGFGDTQYF.

The V call is TRBV6-6, the J call TRBJ1-5; tentative D call: TRBD1 (5 bases). CDR1 is MNHNY and CDR2 is SVGAGI in the germline V gene (reference sequence). The CDR3 runs 14 residues. V lost 0 bases, J lost 7 bases, and 10 bases lay in between. In DNA, the CDR3 is TGTGCCAGCAGTTACTCAGGGGATGGCCAGCCCCAGCATTTT. Its translation: CASSYSGDGQPQHF.

The rearrangement joins TRBV5-6 to TRBJ2-5, with a possible D match to TRBD1 (6 bases). Germline CDR1 reads SGHDT; CDR2 reads YYEEEE. V was shortened by 4 bases and J by 5 bases, with 18 bases between the two germline ends. The CDR3 is 15 residues long. For the CDR3, the DNA is TGTGCCAGCAGCAGCACCAGGGGCGGCTGGGAGACCCAGTACTTC. Translated: CASSSTRGGWETQYF.

The count of this clone is one. The rearrangement uses TRBV29-1 and TRBJ2-7, with 10 nucleotides matching TRBD2. Germline values: CDR1 SQVTM, CDR2 ANQGSEA. There are 15 residues in the CDR3. V shed 6 bases, J shed 3 bases, and the junction held 11 bases outside the gene matches. CDR3 nucleotides: TGCAGCGTGGGGGGGCTAGCGGGGGCCCGCTACGAGCAGTACTTC. It specifies CSVGGLAGARYEQYF.

The chain recombines TRBV5-1 with TRBJ2-3; D uncertain. Germline values: CDR1 SGHRS, CDR2 YFSETQ. This CDR3 contains 18 residues. V was cut by 2 bases and J by 6 bases, with 25 bases left in between. The CDR3 sequence: CASSFPRAPVGLGDTQYF. In DNA, the CDR3 is TGCGCCAGCAGCTTTCCTCGGGCCCCGGTCGGTTTAGGGGATACGCAGTATTTT. The variable domain in full, with the rest retrieved from reference TRBV5-1 and TRBJ2-3, is KAGVTQTPRYLIKTRGQQVTLSCSPISGHRSVSWYQQTPGQGLQFLFEYFSETQRNKGNFPGRFSGRQFSNSRSEMNVSTLELGDSALYLCASSFPRAPVGLGDTQYFGPGTRLTVL.

This chain joins TRBV7-9 and TRBJ2-5; D unclear. The germline gives CDR1 SEHNR, CDR2 FQNEAQ (reference sequence). V lost 1 base to trimming and J lost 5 bases, with 11 bases between them. The CDR3 runs to 14 residues. The CDR3 nucleotides read TGTGCCAGCAGCTTAGTGGTTTCGGAGGAGACCCAGTACTTC. Amino acids: CASSLVVSEETQYF.

This clone was seen more than once but under ten times. This chain links TRBV6-5 with TRBJ1-5, with D perhaps matching TRBD1 (6 bases). The germline gives CDR1 MNHEY, CDR2 SVGAGI. The CDR3 consists of 14 residues. Trimming took off 2 bases at V and 3 bases at J, with 8 bases between the two ends. CDR3 region: CASSYGQNNQPQHF. The CDR3 coding sequence is TGTGCCAGCAGTTACGGACAGAACAATCAGCCCCAGCATTTT.

The chain has TRBV7-8 and TRBJ1-6; 7 positions agree with TRBD1. With 8 bases clipped from V and 6 bases from J, the junction kept 4 bases outside the gene matches. CDR3 length equals 13 residues. The germline gives CDR1 SGHVS, CDR2 FQNEAQ. CDR3 loop: CASGEGANSPLHF. Written as DNA, the CDR3 is TGTGCCAGCGGGGAGGGGGCTAATTCACCCCTCCACTTT. Together with reference TRBV7-8 and TRBJ1-6, the CDR3 gives the full variable domain: GAGVSQSPRYKVAKRGQDVALRCDPISGHVSLFWYQQALGQGPEFLTYFQNEAQLDKSGLPSDRFFAERPEGSVSTLKIQRTQQEDSAVYLCASGEGANSPLHFGNGTRLTVT.

V is TRBV5-1 and J is TRBJ1-1, with D unresolved. V lost 0 bases and J 1 base, leaving 10 bases between the germline ends. Germline CDR1 and CDR2: SGHRS and YFSETQ. This CDR3 has 15 amino acids. CDR3 in amino acids: CASSLVPGGNTEAFF. The CDR3 DNA reads as TGCGCCAGCAGCTTGGTTCCAGGCGGGAACACTGAAGCTTTCTTT.

This sequence joins TRBV6-6 and TRBJ2-5; the match to TRBD2 covers 8 bases. J was trimmed by 3 bases and V by 6 bases; bases with no gene match: 9. The CDR3 is 15 amino acids. The V gene's germline CDR1 is MNHNY and CDR2 SVGAGI (reference sequence). CDR3 DNA sequence: TGTGCCAGCAGCCAGCGGGGGTACGGAGAAGAGACCCAGTACTTC. It yields the protein CASSQRGYGEETQYF.

V and J are TRBV25-1 and TRBJ2-7, with 10 bases that match TRBD2. After removal of 4 bases from V and 5 bases from J, the junction contained 11 bases not matched to a gene. The CDR3 spans 16 residues. CDR1 and CDR2 from the germline V gene are MGHDK and SYGVNS. CDR3 nucleotide sequence: TGTGCCAGCAGTGGCAAGCTAGCGGGGGTTGGAAACGAGCAGTACTTC. Its protein product is CASSGKLAGVGNEQYF.

The rearrangement links TRBV5-1 to TRBJ1-4, with TRBD1 matching over 8 bases. Per the germline V gene, CDR1 is SGHRS and CDR2 is YFSETQ. The length of the CDR3 is 17 residues. The V segment lost 4 bases and the J segment 8 bases; nucleotides outside the gene matches: 16. The CDR3 region is CASSPGQGLGWNEKLFF. CDR3 nucleotides: TGCGCCAGCAGCCCAGGACAGGGACTGGGTTGGAACGAAAAACTGTTTTTT.

This clone was seen a few times. The chain joins TRBV9 to TRBJ2-1; weak D call: TRBD1 (5 bases). CDR1 is SGDLS, CDR2 YYNGEE, per germline. CDR3 length equals 14 residues. Trimming removed 3 bases from V and 7 bases from J, with 14 bases in between. The CDR3 DNA reads TGTGCCAGCAGCGAAGGGGTTGGGTTAAATGAGCAGTTCTTC. Residues: CASSEGVGLNEQFF.

This chain links TRBV4-3 with TRBJ1-2, with 9 bases matching TRBD1. Germline lookup yields CDR1 LGHNA and CDR2 YSLEER. V lost 4 bases to trimming and J lost 3 bases; unmatched junction nucleotides: 6. This CDR3 has 15 residues. This CDR3 is CASSLGQGIYYGYTF. The CDR3 DNA is TGCGCCAGCAGCCTTGGACAGGGGATTTACTATGGCTACACCTTC.

The sample holds one count of this clone. The chain combines TRBV18 with TRBJ2-1; D gene unclear. This CDR3 has 15 residues. Germline CDR1 reads KGHSH; CDR2 reads LQKENI. V was shortened by 3 bases and J by 0 bases, with 9 bases between the two germline ends. This CDR3 reads CASSPVASSYNEQFF. The CDR3 region has the DNA TGTGCCAGCTCACCTGTTGCCAGCTCCTACAATGAGCAGTTCTTC.

The V call is TRBV18, the J call TRBJ2-5; 12 nucleotides line up with TRBD1. This CDR3 contains 18 residues. Trimming at V came to 0 bases and at J to 3 bases, leaving 8 bases not matched to a gene. In germline, CDR1 is KGHSH, CDR2 LQKENI. The CDR3: CASSPPPRDRGREETQYF. The CDR3, as DNA: TGTGCCAGCTCACCACCGCCCCGGGACAGGGGGCGGGAAGAGACCCAGTACTTC.

The chain links TRBV6-5 to TRBJ2-3; D unresolved. Germline V CDR1 and CDR2: MNHEY, SVGAGI. This CDR3 is built from 13 residues. V was pared by 1 base and J by 2 bases, with 4 bases between. This CDR3 is CASSYYPTDTQYF. CDR3 bases: TGTGCCAGCAGTTACTATCCCACAGATACGCAGTATTTT.

The rearrangement uses TRBV7-9 and TRBJ2-5, with a weak D call TRBD1 (5 bases). Germline-derived CDR1 and CDR2 are SEHNR and FQNEAQ (reference sequence). The CDR3 runs to 12 residues. V lost 5 bases and J 2 bases, leaving 6 bases between the germline ends. For the CDR3, the DNA is TGTGCCAGCAGCCGGACACAAGAGACCCAGTACTTC. This gives the protein CASSRTQETQYF.

To note about this clone: One end of the junction does not line up with germline, which may come from a read error. The gene calls are TRBV7-7 and TRBJ2-5; 12 positions match TRBD1. Per the germline V gene, CDR1 is SSHAT and CDR2 is FNYEAQ (reference sequence). This CDR3 has 16 amino acids. The CDR3 DNA reads TGTGCTAGCAGCTCGATCCGGGACAGGGGGCGGGAGACCCAGTACTTC. Translation: CASSSIRDRGRETQYF.

In this sample, this clone turned up a few times. This sequence joins TRBV14 and TRBJ2-7; D gene uncertain. Trimming took off 4 bases at V and 3 bases at J, with 4 bases between the two ends. The CDR3 extends over 11 amino acids. Germline V lookup: CDR1 SGHDN, CDR2 FVKESK. The CDR3 DNA reads as TGTGCCAGCAGCCTCGACTACGAGCAGTACTTC. It specifies CASSLDYEQYF.

The V and J genes are TRBV2 and TRBJ2-7, with D uncertain. The length of the CDR3 is 12 residues. Germline lookup yields CDR1 SNHLY and CDR2 FYNNEI. Deletions cut 6 bases from V and 0 bases from J, with 6 bases between. The CDR3 DNA reads TGTGCCAGCAGAACGGACTCCTACGAGCAGTACTTC. Amino acid sequence: CASRTDSYEQYF.